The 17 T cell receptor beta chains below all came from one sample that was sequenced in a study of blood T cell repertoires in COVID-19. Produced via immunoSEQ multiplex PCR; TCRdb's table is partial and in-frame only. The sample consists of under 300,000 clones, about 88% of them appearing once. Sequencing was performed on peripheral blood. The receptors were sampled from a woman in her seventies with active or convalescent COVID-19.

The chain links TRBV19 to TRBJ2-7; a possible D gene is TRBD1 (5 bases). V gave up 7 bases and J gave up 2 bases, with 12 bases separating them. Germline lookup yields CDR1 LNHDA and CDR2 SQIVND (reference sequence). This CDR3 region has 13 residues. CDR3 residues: CASTPAGTYEQYF. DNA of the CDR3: TGTGCCAGTACCCCGGCAGGGACCTACGAGCAGTACTTC.

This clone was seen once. In DNA, the CDR3 is TGTGCCAGCAGCCAAGCAACGGGACAATTCAATCAGCCCCAGCATTTT. Protein product: CASSQATGQFNQPQHF. The chain has TRBV4-2 and TRBJ1-5; a weak D match, TRBD1 (6 bases). The germline V gene has CDR1 LGHNA and CDR2 YNFKEQ. V was shortened by 1 base and J by 3 bases, with 13 bases between the two germline ends. The CDR3 sequence is 16 residues long.

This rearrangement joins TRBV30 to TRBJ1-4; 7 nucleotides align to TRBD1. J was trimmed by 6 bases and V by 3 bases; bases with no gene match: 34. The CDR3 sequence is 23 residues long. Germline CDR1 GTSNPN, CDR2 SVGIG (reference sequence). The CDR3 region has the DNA TGTGCCTGGAGGAATCTGCCCCGGACAGGACTTAACGTTAATAGGGTGGTAGATGAAAAACTGTTTTTT. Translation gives CAWRNLPRTGLNVNRVVDEKLFF.

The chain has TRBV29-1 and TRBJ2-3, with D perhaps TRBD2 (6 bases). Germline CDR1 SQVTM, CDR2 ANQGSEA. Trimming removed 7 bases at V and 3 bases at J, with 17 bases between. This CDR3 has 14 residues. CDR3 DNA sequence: TGCAGCGGCCAGTCGGGACTTTCTACAGATACGCAGTATTTT. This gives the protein CSGQSGLSTDTQYF.

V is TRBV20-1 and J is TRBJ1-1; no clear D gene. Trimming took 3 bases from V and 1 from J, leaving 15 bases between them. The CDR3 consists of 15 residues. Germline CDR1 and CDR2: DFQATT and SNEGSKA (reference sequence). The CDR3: CSASAREGPNTEAFF. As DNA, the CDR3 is TGCAGTGCTAGTGCTAGGGAGGGCCCGAACACTGAAGCTTTCTTT.

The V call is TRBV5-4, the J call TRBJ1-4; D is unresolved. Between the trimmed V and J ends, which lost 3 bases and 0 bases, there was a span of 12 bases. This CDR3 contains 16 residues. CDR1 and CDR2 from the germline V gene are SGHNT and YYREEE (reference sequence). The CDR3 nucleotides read TGTGCCAGCAGCTCGACCCGGGGTGCAACTAATGAAAAACTGTTTTTT. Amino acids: CASSSTRGATNEKLFF.

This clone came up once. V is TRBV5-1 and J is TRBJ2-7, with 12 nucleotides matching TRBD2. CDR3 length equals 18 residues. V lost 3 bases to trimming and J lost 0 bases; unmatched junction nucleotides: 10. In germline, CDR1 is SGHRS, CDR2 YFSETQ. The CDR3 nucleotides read TGCGCCAGCAGCTCCGGTCTAGCGGGGGGGAGGAACTCCTACGAGCAGTACTTC. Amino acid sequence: CASSSGLAGGRNSYEQYF. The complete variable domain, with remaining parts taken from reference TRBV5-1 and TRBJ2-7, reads KAGVTQTPRYLIKTRGQQVTLSCSPISGHRSVSWYQQTPGQGLQFLFEYFSETQRNKGNFPGRFSGRQFSNSRSEMNVSTLELGDSALYLCASSSGLAGGRNSYEQYFGPGTRLTVT.

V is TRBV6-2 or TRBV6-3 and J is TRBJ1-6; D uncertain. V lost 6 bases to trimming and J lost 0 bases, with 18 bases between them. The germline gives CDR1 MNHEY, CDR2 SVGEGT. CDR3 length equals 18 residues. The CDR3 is CASSPPRRVSSYNSPLHF. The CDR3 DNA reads TGTGCCAGCAGCCCCCCCAGACGGGTTAGCTCCTATAATTCACCCCTCCACTTT.

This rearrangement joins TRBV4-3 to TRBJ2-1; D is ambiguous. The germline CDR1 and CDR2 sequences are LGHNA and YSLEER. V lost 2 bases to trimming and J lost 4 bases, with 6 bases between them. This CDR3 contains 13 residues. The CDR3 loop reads CASSQNRYNEQFF. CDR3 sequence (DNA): TGCGCCAGCAGCCAAAATAGATACAATGAGCAGTTCTTC.

Here the CDR3 reads CASSFAGERTDTQYF. The CDR3, as DNA: TGTGCCAGCAGCTTCGCCGGGGAAAGGACAGATACGCAGTATTTT. This chain joins TRBV5-8 and TRBJ2-3; the D gene is possibly TRBD2 (5 bases). The CDR3 extends over 15 amino acids. The V end was cut by 2 bases, the J end by 3 bases, with 13 bases between. Germline CDR1 reads SGHTS; CDR2 reads YDEGEE.

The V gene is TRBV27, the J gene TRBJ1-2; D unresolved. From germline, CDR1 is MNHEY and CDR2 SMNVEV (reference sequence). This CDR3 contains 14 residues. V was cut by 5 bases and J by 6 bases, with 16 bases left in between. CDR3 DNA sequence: TGTGCCAGCAGTCATGGTCGGGAGGGAGATGGCTACACCTTC. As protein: CASSHGREGDGYTF.

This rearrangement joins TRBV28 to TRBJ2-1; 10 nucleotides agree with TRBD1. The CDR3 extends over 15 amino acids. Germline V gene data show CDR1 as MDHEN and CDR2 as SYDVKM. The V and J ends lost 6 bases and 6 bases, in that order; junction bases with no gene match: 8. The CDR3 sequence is CASRPPGTGVNEQFF. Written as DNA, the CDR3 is TGTGCCAGCAGACCTCCCGGGACAGGGGTCAATGAGCAGTTCTTC.

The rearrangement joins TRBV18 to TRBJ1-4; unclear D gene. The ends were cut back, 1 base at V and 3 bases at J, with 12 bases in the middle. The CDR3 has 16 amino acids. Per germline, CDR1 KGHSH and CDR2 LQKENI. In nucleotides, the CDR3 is TGTGCCAGCTCACCACGTTCCCTTCAGGCTAATGAAAAACTGTTTTTT. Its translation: CASSPRSLQANEKLFF.

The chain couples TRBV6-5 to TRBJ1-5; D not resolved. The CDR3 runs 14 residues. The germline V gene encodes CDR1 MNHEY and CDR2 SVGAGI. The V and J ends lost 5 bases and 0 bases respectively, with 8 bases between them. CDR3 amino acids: CASSPGFSNQPQHF. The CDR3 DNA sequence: TGTGCCAGCAGTCCAGGTTTTAGCAATCAGCCCCAGCATTTT.

The CDR3: CATSRARFLTEADTQYF. Written as DNA, the CDR3 is TGTGCCACCAGCAGAGCGAGGTTTCTAACCGAGGCAGATACGCAGTATTTT. The rearrangement uses TRBV15 and TRBJ2-3; D gene ambiguous. Germline V CDR1 and CDR2: LNHNV, YYDKDF (reference sequence). The CDR3 length is 17 residues. V lost 1 base to trimming and J lost 4 bases, with 18 bases between them.

The CDR3 is CASSRQLEAFF. The CDR3 DNA reads as TGTGCCAGCAGCCGACAGCTGGAAGCTTTCTTT. The rearrangement joins TRBV3-1 (or the pseudogene TRBV3-2) to TRBJ1-1, with a tentative D call TRBD1 (5 bases). Germline loops: CDR1 LGHDT, CDR2 YNNKEL (reference sequence). The CDR3 spans 11 residues. Trimming shortened V by 4 bases and J by 8 bases, and 8 bases separated the two germline ends.

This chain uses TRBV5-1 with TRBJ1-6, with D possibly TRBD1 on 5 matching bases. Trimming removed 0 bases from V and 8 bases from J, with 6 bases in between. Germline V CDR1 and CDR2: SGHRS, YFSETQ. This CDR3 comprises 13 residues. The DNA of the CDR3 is TGCGCCAGCAGCTTGGTAGGGGATTCACCCCTCCACTTT. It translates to CASSLVGDSPLHF.